Listed here is a single TCR beta chain. This table comes from immunoSEQ multiplex PCR, and its TCRdb copy is limited to in-frame clones, with some not included. This table has roughly 110,000 clones, 70% to 85% appearing once. The record originates from a study of blood T cell repertoires in COVID-19. The sequenced sample consisted of peripheral blood. This clonotype was obtained from a woman aged 55-75 years with acute or convalescent COVID-19.

CDR3 protein: CASSLGQSDEKLFF. CDR3 bases: TGCGCCAGCAGCTTGGGACAGTCCGATGAAAAACTGTTTTTT. The chain is built from TRBV5-1 and TRBJ1-4; D perhaps matches TRBD1 (5 bases). In germline, CDR1 is SGHRS, CDR2 YFSETQ. V lost 0 bases and J lost 6, with 9 bases in between. The CDR3 is 14 residues long. Based on the CDR3 plus reference TRBV5-1 and TRBJ1-4, the full variable domain is KAGVTQTPRYLIKTRGQQVTLSCSPISGHRSVSWYQQTPGQGLQFLFEYFSETQRNKGNFPGRFSGRQFSNSRSEMNVSTLELGDSALYLCASSLGQSDEKLFFGSGTQLSVL.